Listed here are 21 T cell receptor beta chains from one sample, sequenced in a study of T cells after yellow fever vaccination. TCRdb re-called the 5' RACE reads through MiXCR, storing one row per CDR3 protein. The table records some 160,000 distinct CDR3 sequences, 5.5% to 7.5% of them present only once. The sample in question was CD4+ T cells sorted from PBMCs, obtained 5 days after the first yellow fever vaccination. Receptors were obtained from a man aged 18 to 35 who received the YFV17D yellow fever vaccine.

V and J are TRBV20-1 and TRBJ1-1; D is undetermined. From germline, CDR1 is DFQATT and CDR2 SNEGSKA (reference sequence). Trimming cost V 5 bases and J 0 bases, with 16 bases left between them. The length of the CDR3 is 15 residues. The CDR3 DNA reads TGCAGTGCTCTTGACGGGAGGAGGATGAACACTGAAGCTTTCTTT. This codes for CSALDGRRMNTEAFF.

This clonotype was counted only a few times. This chain links TRBV30 with TRBJ1-2, with 11 bases aligning to TRBD1. The V gene end was trimmed by 2 bases and the J gene end by 8 bases; junction bases not matched to a gene: 4. This CDR3 comprises 13 residues. Germline V CDR1 and CDR2: GTSNPN, SVGIG (reference sequence). The CDR3 region is CAWSKGQGGGYTF. CDR3 coding DNA: TGTGCCTGGAGTAAGGGACAGGGGGGCGGCTACACCTTC.

This rearrangement joins TRBV12-3 or TRBV12-4 to TRBJ2-2; D unclear. With 4 bases removed from V and 0 bases from J, the gap between germline ends came to 6 bases. The CDR3 runs to 14 residues. CDR3 residues: CASSSIPNTGELFF. In DNA, the CDR3 is TGTGCCAGCAGTTCCATACCGAACACCGGGGAGCTGTTTTTT.

Note on this clonotype: A clone one base away is much larger, so this may be a read error. The V gene is TRBV7-8, the J gene TRBJ1-1, with no clear D. V lost 6 bases, J lost 5 bases, and 13 bases lay in between. The germline V gene has CDR1 SGHVS and CDR2 FQNEAQ. CDR3 length: 13 amino acids. This chain's CDR3 is CASREDGKTEAFF. The CDR3 nucleotides are TGTGCCAGCAGAGAAGACGGGAAGACTGAAGCTTTCTTT.

The J gene is TRBJ2-3, the V gene TRBV5-4, with 10 bases aligning to TRBD1. In germline, CDR1 is SGHNT, CDR2 YYREEE (reference sequence). The CDR3 consists of 16 residues. Unmatched junction bases numbered 9, after V lost 4 bases and J lost 4 bases. CDR3 bases: TGTGCCAGCAGCCCGAGGGGACAGGGGAACGCAGATACGCAGTATTTT. Amino acids: CASSPRGQGNADTQYF.

This clonotype was recorded at least ten times. The V and J genes are TRBV4-3 and TRBJ2-3, with TRBD2 matching 7 bases. After removal of 4 bases from V and 3 bases from J, the junction contained 7 bases not matched to a gene. This CDR3 spans 15 amino acids. CDR1 is LGHNA, CDR2 YSLEER, per germline. CDR3 DNA: TGCGCCAGCAGCCGAGGGACTATCCGAACAGATACGCAGTATTTT. Protein product: CASSRGTIRTDTQYF.

This clonotype was seen at least ten times. The gene calls are TRBV4-3 and TRBJ1-4; the match to TRBD1 covers 8 bases. Trimming removed 1 base from V and 10 bases from J; junction bases left unmatched: 8. Germline CDR1 is LGHNA and CDR2 is YSLEER. The CDR3 extends over 15 amino acids. This CDR3 is CASSQVEAGGLKLFF. CDR3 nucleotide sequence: TGCGCCAGCAGCCAAGTGGAAGCAGGGGGCCTAAAACTGTTTTTT.

The chain carries TRBV12-3 or TRBV12-4 and TRBJ2-7; TRBD1 matches at 9 bases. V was pared by 2 bases and J by 0 bases, with 5 bases of the junction left unmatched. The CDR3 has 16 residues. The CDR3 nucleotides are TGTGCCAGCAGTTTATCAGCGGGACAGGGCTCCTACGAGCAGTACTTC. Protein: CASSLSAGQGSYEQYF.

The CDR3 reads CASSHRQSGANVLTF. The CDR3 DNA follows: TGTGCCAGCTCCCATCGTCAATCTGGGGCCAACGTCCTGACTTTC. This chain uses TRBV18 with TRBJ2-6, with unresolved D. Between the trimmed V and J ends, which lost 6 bases and 1 base, there was a span of 10 bases. Germline lookup yields CDR1 KGHSH and CDR2 LQKENI. CDR3 length equals 15 residues.

This clonotype appeared many times. This sequence joins TRBV4-2 and TRBJ2-7; weak D call: TRBD2 (6 bases). Trimming removed 1 base at V and 4 bases at J, with 20 bases between. In germline, CDR1 is LGHNA, CDR2 YNFKEQ. This CDR3 comprises 17 residues. The CDR3 spells CASSQGLAHQPGYEQYF. The CDR3 nucleotides are TGTGCCAGCAGCCAAGGGCTAGCGCACCAGCCCGGGTACGAGCAGTACTTC.

In this sample, this clonotype turned up a few times. This sequence joins TRBV12-3 or TRBV12-4 and TRBJ2-5; possible D gene TRBD1, 6 bases. V lost 2 bases and J lost 4, with 8 bases in between. The CDR3 has 13 residues. In nucleotides, the CDR3 is TGTGCCAGCAGTTTAATAGGGGGAGAGACCCAGTACTTC. Translation: CASSLIGGETQYF.

In this sample, this clonotype turned up a few times. The chain combines TRBV20-1 with TRBJ2-7; D possibly uses TRBD1 or TRBD2 (5 bases each). The CDR3 has 14 residues. The V gene lost 7 bases and the J gene lost 2 bases, with 18 bases spanning the gap. CDR1 is DFQATT, CDR2 SNEGSKA, per germline (reference sequence). CDR3: CSGTPGTGTYEQYF. The DNA for the CDR3 is TGCAGTGGTACCCCCGGGACCGGCACCTACGAGCAGTACTTC.

This clonotype was counted many times. The rearrangement links TRBV20-1 to TRBJ1-1; no clear D gene. V lost 3 bases and J 0 bases, leaving 8 bases between the germline ends. CDR3 size: 13 residues. Per the germline V gene, CDR1 is DFQATT and CDR2 is SNEGSKA (reference sequence). The CDR3, as DNA: TGCAGTGCTAGTCGAGCCTTGAACACTGAAGCTTTCTTT. It translates to CSASRALNTEAFF.

This clonotype was seen a handful of times. The chain has TRBV4-1 and TRBJ2-5, with D possibly TRBD2 on 7 matching bases. Trimming removed 1 base from V and 2 bases from J, with 14 bases in between. CDR3 size: 16 residues. Germline V gene data show CDR1 as MGHRA and CDR2 as YSYEKL. The DNA of the CDR3 is TGCGCCAGCAGCCAAGGGGGGGGGCGGGCGCAAGAGACCCAGTACTTC. Amino acid sequence: CASSQGGGRAQETQYF.

CDR3 amino acids: CASTLLGTNEQFF. The CDR3 region has the DNA TGTGCCAGCACCCTACTAGGAACCAATGAGCAGTTCTTC. This chain connects TRBV27 to TRBJ2-1; D is possibly TRBD2 (5 bases). The CDR3 length is 13 residues. V was cut by 7 bases and J by 6 bases, with 13 bases left in between. Per the germline V gene, CDR1 is MNHEY and CDR2 is SMNVEV (reference sequence).

The chain employs TRBV28 and TRBJ1-2; 8 bases line up with TRBD1. Looked up from germline, CDR1 is MDHEN and CDR2 is SYDVKM. The length of the CDR3 is 14 residues. Trimming at V came to 4 bases and at J to 0 bases, leaving 1 base not matched to a gene. In nucleotides, the CDR3 is TGTGCCAGCAGTTCAGGGGGCTCTAACTATGGCTACACCTTC. Translating gives CASSSGGSNYGYTF.

The rearrangement joins TRBV5-1 to TRBJ1-6, with 7 bases fitting TRBD1. The CDR3 is 15 residues long. Trimming removed 1 base from V and 5 bases from J; junction bases left unmatched: 3. Germline V gene data show CDR1 as SGHRS and CDR2 as YFSETQ. CDR3 bases: TGCGCCAGCAGCTTGTGGGACAGCGATAATTCACCCCTCCACTTT. Protein: CASSLWDSDNSPLHF.

This clonotype appeared many times. This chain connects TRBV7-9 to TRBJ2-2, with D unclear. V was shortened by 3 bases and J by 2 bases, with 10 bases between the two germline ends. This CDR3 is built from 15 residues. Germline CDR1 is SEHNR and CDR2 is FQNEAQ (reference sequence). The DNA for the CDR3 is TGTGCCAGCAGCTTTAGTATGATCAACACCGGGGAGCTGTTTTTT. Translating gives CASSFSMINTGELFF.

This clonotype was detected only a few times. The rearrangement joins TRBV10-3 to TRBJ2-3; 8 bases are a match to TRBD1. After removal of 0 bases from V and 4 bases from J, the junction contained 6 bases not matched to a gene. The CDR3 totals 16 residues. Germline loops: CDR1 ENHRY, CDR2 SYGVKD. CDR3 amino acids: CAISESDTGGSDTQYF. For the CDR3, the DNA is TGTGCCATCAGTGAGTCTGATACAGGGGGGTCAGATACGCAGTATTTT.

A few counts support this clonotype. V and J are TRBV7-2 and TRBJ1-1; D unclear. CDR1 and CDR2 (germline): SGHTA, FQGNSA. V was pared by 1 base and J by 0 bases, with 6 bases between. The CDR3 covers 14 residues. The CDR3, as DNA: TGTGCCAGCAGCTTAGGGGGAGTGAACACTGAAGCTTTCTTT. This sequence encodes CASSLGGVNTEAFF.

In its sample, this clonotype was seen many times. The J gene is TRBJ2-1, the V gene TRBV5-1, with 11 positions matching TRBD1. The CDR3 is made up of 15 amino acids. J lost 3 bases, V lost 5 bases, and 4 bases had no gene match. Germline CDR1 SGHRS, CDR2 YFSETQ. The CDR3 DNA reads TGCGCCAGCAGGGCCGGGACAGGGGGCTACAATGAGCAGTTCTTC. Its protein is CASRAGTGGYNEQFF.